Shown below are 22 T cell receptor beta chains from a single sample sequenced in a study of blood T cells in healthy people across ages. Alongside a J-beta primer mix, a sample-barcoded 5' primer served in a second PCR lasting about 7 to 11 cycles. TCRdb used MiXCR to reprocess the 5' RACE reads, holding one entry per CDR3 protein. The data contain some 1,000,000 distinct CDR3 sequences, about 23% of them singletons. This same sample was also taken into another study, of T cells of mothers and their children.

Sequencing was performed on blood. Every receptor here comes from a girl aged 2 to 10 in good health.

The chain joins TRBV28 to TRBJ2-7, with D unclear. The V and J ends lost 7 bases and 1 base respectively, with 14 bases between them. Germline CDR1 reads MDHEN; CDR2 reads SYDVKM. The CDR3 runs 14 residues. The CDR3 sequence: CASKFPGPSYEQYF. In nucleotides, the CDR3 is TGTGCCAGCAAGTTCCCGGGCCCTTCCTACGAGCAGTACTTC.

The chain combines TRBV7-2 with TRBJ2-1, with 12 bases lining up with TRBD1. V was clipped by 2 bases and J by 0 bases; unmatched bases: 2. CDR1 is SGHTA and CDR2 is FQGNSA in the germline V gene. This CDR3 has 17 amino acids. The CDR3 DNA is TGTGCCAGCAGCTTAATGGGACAGGGGGCCTCCTACAATGAGCAGTTCTTC. It yields the protein CASSLMGQGASYNEQFF.

This clonotype showed up just once. The chain joins TRBV7-3 to TRBJ2-5, with 9 bases that match TRBD1. The J call may be incorrect, as the DNA end agrees better with TRBJ2-7. The germline CDR1 and CDR2 sequences are SGHTA and FQGTGA. The CDR3 runs 15 residues. CDR3 DNA: TGTGCCAGCAGCTTATCGGACAGGGGAGACGACGAGCAGTACTTC. This encodes CASSLSDRGDDEQYF.

The chain is built from TRBV20-1 and TRBJ1-5; D possibly corresponds to TRBD1 (5 bases). With 6 bases removed from V and 0 bases from J, the gap between germline ends came to 15 bases. This CDR3 is 15 amino acids long. Germline CDR1 and CDR2: DFQATT and SNEGSKA (reference sequence). The CDR3 sequence: CSAVRDSISNQPQHF. The CDR3 DNA is TGCAGTGCGGTACGGGACTCAATTAGCAATCAGCCCCAGCATTTT.

The genes are TRBV20-1 and TRBJ1-2; D is unclear. In germline, CDR1 is DFQATT, CDR2 SNEGSKA (reference sequence). V lost 1 base, J lost 8 bases, and 11 bases lay in between. CDR3 length: 12 amino acids. Here the CDR3 reads CSARVEPRGYTF. DNA for the CDR3: TGCAGTGCTAGAGTAGAACCGAGGGGCTACACCTTC.

This clonotype turned up a few times. This rearrangement joins TRBV28 to TRBJ1-1, with D unclear. This CDR3 is 15 amino acids long. The germline gives CDR1 MDHEN, CDR2 SYDVKM. V dropped 4 bases and J dropped 1 base, with 13 bases sitting between them. The CDR3 spells CASSSYNLPNTEAFF. In DNA, the CDR3 is TGTGCCAGCAGTTCCTACAACTTACCGAACACTGAAGCTTTCTTT.

This chain connects TRBV11-2 to TRBJ2-4; possible D gene TRBD2, 7 bases. This CDR3 comprises 22 residues. V dropped 2 bases and J dropped 5 bases, with 34 bases sitting between them. Germline V lookup: CDR1 SGHAT, CDR2 FQNNGV. The CDR3 coding sequence is TGTGCCAGCAGCTTAACCCCCGTGGAGCGGGGACTGAGCCAGGGGACCGAAAACATTCAGTACTTC. Residues: CASSLTPVERGLSQGTENIQYF.

A note on this clonotype: The junction departs from germline at one end; a sequencing error may be responsible. The chain couples TRBV7-9 to TRBJ2-7, with TRBD1 identical over 7 bases. Germline CDR1 SEHNR, CDR2 FQNEAQ (reference sequence). This CDR3 is 17 amino acids long. CDR3 sequence: CASSLGTGDVTPYELYF. CDR3 bases: TGTGCCAGCAGCTTAGGTACAGGGGACGTTACCCCCTACGAGCTGTACTTC.

Notes on this clonotype: Germline and junction disagree at one end, which may indicate a read error. The chain couples TRBV2 to TRBJ2-7; a possible D gene is TRBD2 (5 bases). This CDR3 is built from 12 residues. Germline CDR1 reads SNHLY; CDR2 reads FYNNEI. This CDR3 reads CASSVIQEDRTF. In nucleotides, the CDR3 is TGTGCCAGCAGCGTAATCCAAGAAGACCGGACTTTC.

The table lists this clonotype with a few counts. This chain joins TRBV6-6 and TRBJ1-2; D is undetermined. Germline CDR1 MNHNY, CDR2 SVGAGI (reference sequence). V lost 3 bases and J lost 8, with 13 bases in between. This CDR3 has 13 residues. CDR3 sequence reads: CASSYADLYGYTF. CDR3 bases: TGTGCCAGCAGTTATGCTGATCTCTACGGCTACACCTTC.

This clonotype was counted between two and nine times. The V gene is TRBV15, the J gene TRBJ2-1, with 12 bases fitting TRBD2. The junction had 1 base not matched to a gene; V was cut back by 3 bases and J by 4 bases. The CDR3 spans 15 residues. Germline CDR1 LNHNV, CDR2 YYDKDF (reference sequence). The chain's CDR3 is CATSSGTSGYNEQFF. CDR3 nucleotides: TGTGCCACCAGCAGTGGGACTAGCGGGTACAATGAGCAGTTCTTC. Full variable domain (missing parts from reference TRBV15 and TRBJ2-1): DAMVIQNPRYQVTQFGKPVTLSCSQTLNHNVMYWYQQKSSQAPKLLFHYYDKDFNNEADTPDNFQSRRPNTSFCFLDIRSPGLGDTAMYLCATSSGTSGYNEQFFGPGTRLTVL.

This clonotype was counted a few times. V and J are TRBV6-5 and TRBJ2-5, with D possibly TRBD2 on 5 matching bases. The J call may be in error: the DNA end matches TRBJ2-7 better. Per the germline V gene, CDR1 is MNHEY and CDR2 is SVGAGI. This CDR3 contains 15 residues. The CDR3 loop reads CASSPGIIGSYEQYF. The CDR3, as DNA: TGTGCCAGCAGTCCCGGGATCATAGGCTCCTACGAGCAGTACTTC.

This chain joins TRBV29-1 and TRBJ2-5, with TRBD2 matching over 10 bases. The CDR3 is 14 residues long. The V gene's germline CDR1 is SQVTM and CDR2 ANQGSEA. Trimming at V came to 4 bases and at J to 3 bases, leaving 5 bases not matched to a gene. CDR3 region: CSVATGTSEETQYF. Here the CDR3 DNA reads TGCAGCGTTGCTACCGGGACTAGCGAAGAGACCCAGTACTTC.

This clonotype was observed a handful of times. The rearrangement uses TRBV12-5 and TRBJ2-2; D remains unclear. There are 14 residues in the CDR3. From germline, CDR1 is LGHNT and CDR2 FRNRAP. The V end was cut by 3 bases, the J end by 4 bases, with 9 bases between. Here the CDR3 reads CASGFLHITGELFF. The CDR3 coding sequence is TGTGCTAGTGGTTTCCTACATATCACCGGGGAGCTGTTTTTT.

This chain connects TRBV6-1 to TRBJ2-5; weak D call: TRBD2 (6 bases). The J call could be wrong; TRBJ2-1 is a better fit for the DNA end. CDR3 size: 16 residues. CDR1 and CDR2 (germline): MNHNS, SASEGT. CDR3 bases: TGTGCCAGCAGTCCATCCTCTGGCGGGGACCTCAATGAGCAGTTCTTC. Translating gives CASSPSSGGDLNEQFF.

V usage is TRBV12-5 and J usage is TRBJ2-3; the match to TRBD2 covers 13 bases. The trim removed 2 bases at V and 4 bases at J, leaving 6 bases unmatched. The CDR3 spans 17 residues. The germline V gene has CDR1 LGHNT and CDR2 FRNRAP. The CDR3 DNA follows: TGTGCTAGTGGTTTGAAAACTAGCGGGAGGGACCCAGATACGCAGTATTTT. Its protein product is CASGLKTSGRDPDTQYF.

The table lists this clonotype with a few counts. V usage is TRBV12-3 or TRBV12-4 and J usage is TRBJ2-7, with D perhaps matching TRBD1 (5 bases). Between the trimmed V and J ends, which lost 6 bases and 12 bases, there was a span of 24 bases. The CDR3 totals 14 residues. Written as DNA, the CDR3 is TGTGCCAGCAGCGTCAGTGACCTCCCCGACAGAGTGTACTTC. This codes for CASSVSDLPDRVYF.

This chain joins TRBV6-6 and TRBJ2-7, with D tentatively TRBD1 (6 bases). There are 14 residues in the CDR3. Per germline, CDR1 MNHNY and CDR2 SVGAGI (reference sequence). V dropped 5 bases and J dropped 5 bases, with 16 bases sitting between them. CDR3 loop: CASSNPGHSDEQYF. The CDR3 nucleotides read TGTGCCAGCAGTAACCCGGGACATAGCGACGAGCAGTACTTC.

This clonotype was recorded a few times. The J gene is TRBJ2-3, the V gene TRBV29-1, with a tentative D call TRBD1 (7 bases). Germline CDR1 is SQVTM and CDR2 is ANQGSEA. The CDR3 totals 13 residues. The V end lost 4 bases, the J end lost 3 bases, and 11 bases lay between the germline ends. CDR3 nucleotides: TGCAGCGTTGGGACAGGAGGGACAGATACGCAGTATTTT. Protein product: CSVGTGGTDTQYF.

The chain combines TRBV18 with TRBJ2-6; 9 bases are shared with TRBD1. Germline V gene data show CDR1 as KGHSH and CDR2 as LQKENI. This CDR3 is 18 amino acids long. The V segment lost 3 bases and the J segment 4 bases; nucleotides outside the gene matches: 10. The CDR3 bases are TGTGCCAGCTCACCCATATCCGGGACAGGGCAAGGGGCCAACGTCCTGACTTTC. Its protein is CASSPISGTGQGANVLTF. The full variable domain, its missing parts supplied by reference TRBV18 and TRBJ2-6, is NAGVMQNPRHLVRRRGQEARLRCSPMKGHSHVYWYRQLPEEGLKFMVYLQKENIIDESGMPKERFSAEFPKEGPSILRIQQVVRGDSAAYFCASSPISGTGQGANVLTFGAGSRLTVL.

This clonotype has ten or more counts. V and J are TRBV7-3 and TRBJ2-6; D is ambiguous. The V end lost 2 bases, the J end lost 0 bases, and 5 bases lay between the germline ends. The CDR3 covers 15 residues. CDR1 is SGHTA, CDR2 FQGTGA, per germline. In DNA, the CDR3 is TGTGCCAGCAGCTTATTTGGCTCTGGGGCCAACGTCCTGACTTTC. It encodes CASSLFGSGANVLTF.

V usage is TRBV15 and J usage is TRBJ2-5; 10 nucleotides match TRBD1. This CDR3 has 15 amino acids. Trimming took 1 base from V and 4 from J; bases not matched to a gene: 3. The germline V gene encodes CDR1 LNHNV and CDR2 YYDKDF (reference sequence). CDR3 amino acids: CATSRVDRGGETQYF. The CDR3 DNA is TGTGCCACCAGCAGAGTGGACAGGGGGGGAGAGACCCAGTACTTC.